These 5 T cell receptor beta chains were all obtained from the same sample, sequenced in a study of T cell repertoires in cytomegalovirus infection. TCRdb used MiXCR to reprocess the reads, holding one entry per CDR3 protein. The sample contains some 900,000 distinct CDR3 sequences, less than 35% of which appear only once. Their target antigens are unknown. This sample comprised cultured CD8+ T cells from PBMCs, obtained from culture after CMV antigen stimulation. The receptors shown here come from a human donor in good health (CMV status not recorded). Some clones in this sample may be carry-over from other donors' samples.

This clonotype was observed many times. This chain connects TRBV5-1 to TRBJ2-6, with D unresolved. V was trimmed by 0 bases and J by 0 bases, leaving 7 bases between them. The length of the CDR3 is 16 residues. CDR1 is SGHRS, CDR2 YFSETQ, per germline. The CDR3 region has the DNA TGCGCCAGCAGCTTGGCCGTGAACTCTGGGGCCAACGTCCTGACTTTC. The encoded protein is CASSLAVNSGANVLTF. Drawing the rest from reference TRBV5-1 and TRBJ2-6, the complete variable domain is KAGVTQTPRYLIKTRGQQVTLSCSPISGHRSVSWYQQTPGQGLQFLFEYFSETQRNKGNFPGRFSGRQFSNSRSEMNVSTLELGDSALYLCASSLAVNSGANVLTFGAGSRLTVL.

The chain couples TRBV20-1 to TRBJ2-1, with TRBD2 matching over 12 bases. Germline values: CDR1 DFQATT, CDR2 SNEGSKA (reference sequence). Losses at the gene ends were 6 bases for V and 0 bases for J; bases not matched to a gene: 12. The CDR3 extends over 18 amino acids. The CDR3: CSAPGELAGGSSYNEQFF. For the CDR3, the DNA is TGCAGTGCCCCGGGGGAGCTAGCGGGGGGGAGCTCCTACAATGAGCAGTTCTTC.

This chain links TRBV12-3 or TRBV12-4 with TRBJ2-7, with D hard to call. V lost 6 bases and J 4 bases, leaving 10 bases between the germline ends. This CDR3 contains 12 residues. CDR3 in DNA: TGTGCCAGCAGCCGGAACCATTACGAGCAGTACTTC. Amino acids: CASSRNHYEQYF.

The V gene is TRBV6-6, the J gene TRBJ2-5; D may be TRBD1 (6 bases). Germline CDR1 reads MNHNY; CDR2 reads SVGAGI (reference sequence). V lost 7 bases to trimming and J lost 4 bases, with 13 bases between them. This CDR3 is built from 13 residues. This CDR3 is CASTLGGTETQYF. The CDR3 nucleotides read TGTGCCAGCACTCTTGGGGGCACAGAGACCCAGTACTTC.

This clonotype has at least ten counts. The rearrangement uses TRBV27 and TRBJ2-1, with unresolved D. V dropped 2 bases and J dropped 7 bases, with 9 bases sitting between them. Germline values: CDR1 MNHEY, CDR2 SMNVEV (reference sequence). CDR3 length equals 13 residues. The CDR3 reads CASSLEGFNEQFF. CDR3 DNA sequence: TGTGCCAGCAGTTTAGAAGGGTTTAATGAGCAGTTCTTC.